These 21 T cell receptor beta chains were all obtained from the same sample, sequenced in a study of monozygotic twins with inflammatory bowel disease. TCRdb re-called the 5' RACE reads and catalogs CDR3 proteins one per entry, DNA excluded. The sample holds 330,000 or so distinct CDR3 sequences. Specimen: blood. All receptors come from a human donor with ulcerative colitis or Crohn's disease, or a healthy co-twin of an affected twin (not recorded which).

V is TRBV5-5 and J is TRBJ2-7; the TCRdb call, TRBD1, lacks DNA for checking. The CDR3 contains 15 residues. Per the germline V gene, CDR1 is SGHKS and CDR2 is YYEKEE (reference sequence). The CDR3 loop is CASSLIRAPDYEQYF.

V and J are TRBV5-1 and TRBJ2-5. In germline, CDR1 is SGHRS, CDR2 YFSETQ. CDR3 size: 13 residues. This CDR3 is CASSLAGMETQYF.

The chain links TRBV7-9 to TRBJ2-3; TCRdb's D call of TRBD1 is untestable without DNA. CDR3 length: 13 amino acids. CDR1 and CDR2 from the germline V gene are SEHNR and FQNEAQ (reference sequence). The CDR3 loop reads CATLPSSTDTQYF.

J is TRBJ2-1 and V is TRBV20-1; TCRdb's D call, TRBD1, is unchecked because there is no DNA. The CDR3 totals 13 residues. Germline CDR1 reads DFQATT; CDR2 reads SNEGSKA (reference sequence). The CDR3 is CSAHGTRYNEQFF.

This chain uses TRBV20-1 with TRBJ2-1; the TCRdb call, TRBD2, lacks DNA for checking. The CDR3 runs to 14 residues. Germline values: CDR1 DFQATT, CDR2 SNEGSKA (reference sequence). CDR3: CSASPPGLAAQGFF.

The genes are TRBV6-2 or TRBV6-3 and TRBJ1-1. Germline lookup yields CDR1 MNHEY and CDR2 SVGEGT. The CDR3 loop spans 15 amino acids. This CDR3 reads CASSSPQYLNTEAFF.

The chain is built from TRBV28 and TRBJ1-2; with no DNA, the TCRdb D assignment of TRBD1 cannot be verified. Germline V gene data show CDR1 as MDHEN and CDR2 as SYDVKM. The length of the CDR3 is 14 residues. The CDR3 protein is CASSRPGTKSENTF.

The chain has TRBV30 and TRBJ2-3; with no DNA, the TCRdb D assignment of TRBD1 cannot be verified. Germline CDR1 reads GTSNPN; CDR2 reads SVGIG (reference sequence). This CDR3 region has 15 residues. The CDR3: CAWSVGTGGRDTQYF.

V is TRBV7-2 and J is TRBJ2-2; lacking DNA, the TRBD1 call made by TCRdb goes unchecked. The CDR3 has 14 amino acids. CDR1 and CDR2 from the germline V gene are SGHTA and FQGNSA. The CDR3 is CASSSIRGTGELFF.

The chain combines TRBV28 with TRBJ2-7; checking the TCRdb D call of TRBD2 is not possible without DNA. This CDR3 contains 19 residues. CDR1 MDHEN and CDR2 SYDVKM come from the germline V gene. The CDR3 sequence: CASSLSVGLLLAGGLEQYF.

V gene TRBV28 combines with J gene TRBJ2-5; as DNA is missing, the TRBD1 call by TCRdb cannot be tested. CDR3 length: 15 amino acids. Germline V CDR1 and CDR2: MDHEN, SYDVKM. The CDR3 sequence is CASSSSRIWGETQYF.

The rearrangement joins TRBV28 to TRBJ2-5. The CDR3 totals 16 residues. From germline, CDR1 is MDHEN and CDR2 SYDVKM. CDR3 amino acids: CASNPTGSDFLETQYF.

The chain carries TRBV7-2 and TRBJ2-7. The CDR3 length is 15 residues. Germline V gene lookup returns CDR1 SGHTA and CDR2 FQGNSA. CDR3 sequence reads: CASSPSAFLIYEQYF.

The chain is built from TRBV7-2 and TRBJ2-3. Looked up from germline, CDR1 is SGHTA and CDR2 is FQGNSA. This CDR3 spans 15 amino acids. The CDR3 loop is CASSERSYSTDTQYF.

This chain joins TRBV5-1 and TRBJ2-1; without DNA, the TCRdb call of TRBD2 cannot be checked. The germline gives CDR1 SGHRS, CDR2 YFSETQ. The CDR3 has 16 amino acids. CDR3 in amino acids: CASSASGGSSYNEQFF.

The gene calls are TRBV5-1 and TRBJ2-7. This CDR3 has 15 amino acids. The germline CDR1 and CDR2 sequences are SGHRS and YFSETQ. CDR3 residues: CASSLDAHSSYEQYF.

This sequence joins TRBV7-7 and TRBJ2-4; TCRdb outputs TRBD2, but without DNA this stays unchecked. The germline CDR1 and CDR2 sequences are SSHAT and FNYEAQ (reference sequence). The CDR3 is 14 residues long. The CDR3 loop is CASSPGLDVGIQYF. Complete variable domain (other parts from reference TRBV7-7 and TRBJ2-4): GAGVSQSPRYKVTKRGQDVTLRCDPISSHATLYWYQQALGQGPEFLTYFNYEAQPDKSGLPSDRFSAERPEGSISTLTIQRTEQRDSAMYRCASSPGLDVGIQYFGAGTRLSVL.

The chain couples TRBV7-9 to TRBJ1-2; checking the TCRdb D call of TRBD1 is not possible without DNA. The CDR3 has 16 residues. CDR1 SEHNR and CDR2 FQNEAQ come from the germline V gene (reference sequence). CDR3 sequence: CASSRAVTGDEVGYTF.

CDR3 sequence reads: CSVAEGRRNTIYF. The chain combines TRBV29-1 with TRBJ1-3. Germline loops: CDR1 SQVTM, CDR2 ANQGSEA. The CDR3 is 13 residues long.

The rearrangement uses TRBV27 and TRBJ1-2; TCRdb designates TRBD1, a call that cannot be tested without DNA. Germline V gene lookup returns CDR1 MNHEY and CDR2 SMNVEV (reference sequence). This CDR3 has 15 amino acids. CDR3: CASRYLTGARYGYTF.

The chain uses TRBV5-1 and TRBJ2-4; TCRdb names TRBD1, which stays unverified in the absence of DNA. The CDR3 spans 15 residues. In germline, CDR1 is SGHRS, CDR2 YFSETQ. CDR3 in amino acids: CASSKAGEKGNIQYF.